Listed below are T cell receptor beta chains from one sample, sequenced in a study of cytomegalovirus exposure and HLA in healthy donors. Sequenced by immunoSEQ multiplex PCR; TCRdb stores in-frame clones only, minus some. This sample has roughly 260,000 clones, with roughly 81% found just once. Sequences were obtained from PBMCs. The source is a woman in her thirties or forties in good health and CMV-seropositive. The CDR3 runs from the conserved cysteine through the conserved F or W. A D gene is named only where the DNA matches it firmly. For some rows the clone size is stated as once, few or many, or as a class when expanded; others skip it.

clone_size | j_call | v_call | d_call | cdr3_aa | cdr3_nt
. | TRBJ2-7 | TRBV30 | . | CAWKKVDREPGEQYF | TGTGCCTGGAAAAAGGTTGACAGAGAACCTGGGGAGCAGTACTTC
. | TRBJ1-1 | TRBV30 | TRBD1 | CAGQGRFNTEAFF | TGTGCCGGACAGGGGAGGTTTAACACTGAAGCTTTCTTT
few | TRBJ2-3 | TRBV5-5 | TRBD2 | CASSLGAGGARSTDTQYF | TGTGCCAGCAGCTTGGGGGCGGGAGGGGCTCGTAGCACAGATACGCAGTATTTT
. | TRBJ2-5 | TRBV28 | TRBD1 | CASSLRTGGAETQYF | TGTGCCAGCAGTTTAAGGACAGGGGGCGCGGAGACCCAGTACTTC
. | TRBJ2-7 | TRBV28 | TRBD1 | CATTPRGIDEQYF | TGTGCCACAACCCCCAGGGGGATCGACGAGCAGTACTTC
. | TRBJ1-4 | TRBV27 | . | CASSLKGRVEKLFF | TGTGCCAGCAGTTTAAAGGGGCGCGTCGAAAAACTGTTTTTT
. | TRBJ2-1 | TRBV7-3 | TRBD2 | CASSLGGNYNEQFF | TGTGCCAGCAGCTTGGGGGGGAACTACAATGAGCAGTTCTTC
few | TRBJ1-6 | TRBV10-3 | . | CAISLGHGNSPLHF | TGTGCCATCAGTCTAGGACATGGTAATTCACCCCTCCACTTT
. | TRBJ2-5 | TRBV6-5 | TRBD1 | CASSRGRETQYF | TGTGCCAGCAGTAGGGGGCGGGAGACCCAGTACTTC
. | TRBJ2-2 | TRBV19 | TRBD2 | CASRSSFWASGPRDSTGELFF | TGTGCCAGTAGATCCTCCTTCTGGGCTAGCGGGCCCAGAGATAGCACCGGGGAGCTGTTTTTT
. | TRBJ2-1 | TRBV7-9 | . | CASSLTAAVSYNEQFF | TGTGCCAGCAGCCTAACTGCGGCGGTTTCCTACAATGAGCAGTTCTTC
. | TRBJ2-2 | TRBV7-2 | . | CASSSNLNTGELFF | TGTGCCAGCAGCTCAAATTTGAACACCGGGGAGCTGTTTTTT
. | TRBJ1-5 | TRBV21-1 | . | CASSSRTGYRMIQPQHF | TGTGCCAGCAGCTCTCGGACAGGCTATAGGATGATTCAGCCCCAGCATTTT
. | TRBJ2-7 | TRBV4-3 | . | CASSQLRQGVGSRYEQYF | TGCGCCAGCAGCCAACTCCGGCAGGGGGTCGGGAGCCGGTACGAGCAGTACTTC
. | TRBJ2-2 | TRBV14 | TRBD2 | CASSQTRGGTNTGELFF | TGTGCCAGCAGCCAAACCCGGGGGGGGACGAACACCGGGGAGCTGTTTTTT
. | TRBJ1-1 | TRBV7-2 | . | CASSLGALNTEAFF | TGTGCCAGCAGCTTAGGGGCCCTGAACACTGAAGCTTTCTTT
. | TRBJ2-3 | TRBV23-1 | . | CAEGPWPTDTQYF | TGCGCAGAGGGCCCTTGGCCCACAGATACGCAGTATTTT
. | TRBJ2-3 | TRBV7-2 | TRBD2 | CASSNGTSGGKDTQYF | TGTGCCAGCAGCAACGGGACTAGCGGGGGGAAAGATACGCAGTATTTT
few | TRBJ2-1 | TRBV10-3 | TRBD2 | CAISESLAGGPGGEQFF | TGTGCCATCAGTGAGTCCCTAGCGGGAGGGCCTGGAGGTGAGCAGTTCTTC
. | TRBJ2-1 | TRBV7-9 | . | CSSSLWGQNSGYNEQFF | TGTTCCAGCAGCTTATGGGGGCAAAACTCAGGTTACAATGAGCAGTTCTTC
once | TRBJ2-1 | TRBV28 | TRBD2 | CASTRYSGSPNEQFF | TGTGCCAGCACCCGGTATAGCGGGAGTCCCAATGAGCAGTTCTTC
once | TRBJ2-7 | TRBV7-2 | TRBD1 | CASSLTQDRVEQYF | TGTGCCAGCAGCTTAACTCAGGACAGGGTCGAGCAGTACTTC
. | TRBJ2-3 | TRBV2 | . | CASRRVSTDTQYF | TGTGCCAGCCGGAGAGTTAGCACAGATACGCAGTATTTT
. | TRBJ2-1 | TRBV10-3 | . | CAISESPGAIYNEQFF | TGTGCCATCAGTGAGTCACCAGGGGCTATCTACAATGAGCAGTTCTTC
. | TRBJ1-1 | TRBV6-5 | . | CASSYSGDLNTEAFF | TGTGCCAGCAGTTACTCGGGCGATTTGAACACTGAAGCTTTCTTT
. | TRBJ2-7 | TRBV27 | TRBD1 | CASSQSDRGPYEQYF | TGTGCCAGCAGTCAATCGGACAGGGGGCCCTACGAGCAGTACTTC
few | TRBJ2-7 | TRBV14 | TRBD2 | CASSQRVAGDTRRYEQYF | TGTGCCAGCAGCCAACGGGTAGCGGGAGACACAAGACGCTACGAGCAGTACTTC
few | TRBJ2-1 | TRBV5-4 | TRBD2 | CASRKERGNNEQFF | TGTGCCAGCAGAAAAGAGCGGGGAAACAATGAGCAGTTCTTC
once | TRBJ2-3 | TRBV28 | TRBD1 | CASSFGQGATDTQYF | TGTGCCAGCAGTTTTGGGCAGGGGGCCACAGATACGCAGTATTTT
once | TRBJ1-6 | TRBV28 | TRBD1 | CASSLDRGANSPLHF | TGTGCCAGCAGTTTAGACAGGGGAGCTAATTCACCCCTCCACTTT
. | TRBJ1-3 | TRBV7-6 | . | CASSFGAGVGNTIYF | TGTGCCAGCAGCTTCGGAGCGGGGGTCGGAAACACCATATATTTT
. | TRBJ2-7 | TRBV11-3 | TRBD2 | CASSRTSGGEQYF | TGTGCCAGCAGCCGGACTAGCGGAGGCGAGCAGTACTTC
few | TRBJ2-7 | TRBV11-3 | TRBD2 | CASSLVAGSYEQYF | TGTGCCAGCAGCTTAGTAGCGGGATCGTACGAGCAGTACTTC
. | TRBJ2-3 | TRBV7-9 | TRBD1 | CASSPHWDRVQYF | TGTGCCAGCAGCCCCCATTGGGACAGGGTGCAGTATTTT
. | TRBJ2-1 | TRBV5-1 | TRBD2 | CASSLDTSGISEQFF | TGCGCCAGCAGCTTGGATACTAGCGGGATTAGTGAGCAGTTCTTC
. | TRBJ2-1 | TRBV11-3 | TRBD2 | CASSLDRLAGYEQFF | TGTGCCAGCAGCTTAGACCGGCTAGCGGGATACGAGCAGTTCTTC
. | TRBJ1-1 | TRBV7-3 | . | CASSLSGGWTEAFF | TGTGCCAGCAGCTTAAGCGGGGGATGGACTGAAGCTTTCTTT
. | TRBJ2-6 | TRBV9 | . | CASSVESGGVNGANVLTF | TGTGCCAGCAGCGTAGAATCTGGAGGGGTGAACGGGGCCAACGTCCTGACTTTC
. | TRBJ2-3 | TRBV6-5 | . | CASSLVAGEFTDTQYF | TGTGCCAGCAGTTTAGTGGCAGGGGAATTCACAGATACGCAGTATTTT
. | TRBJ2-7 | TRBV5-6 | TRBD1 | CASSSRDRAHEQYF | TGTGCCAGCAGCAGCCGGGACAGGGCCCACGAGCAGTACTTC